This T cell receptor (beta chain) was found in a study of beta chain features in type 1 diabetes. General study points: Shortening of TCRB CDR3s, moderate but significant, appeared in all four CD4+ subsets of Type 1 diabetes patients. PCR might preferentially amplify shorter templates, equally in patients and controls.

Every isolated RNA sample was fully reverse transcribed, so sequencing captured expressed TCRB transcripts. Repertoires were generated with immunoSEQ multiplex PCR, while TCRdb's copy carries only in-frame clones and drops some. The table records 50,000 or so clones, under 50% of them present only once. Worth noting for this clone: Antigen specificity is unknown.

V lost 5 bases, J lost 4 bases, and 14 bases lay in between. Germline values: CDR1 SEHNR, CDR2 FQNEAQ (reference sequence). The CDR3 covers 14 residues. CD45RO/CCR7/CD25/CD127/CD95/CD27 staining was used to isolate CD4+ naive, central memory, regulatory and stem cell-like memory cells by sorting. This clonotype was obtained from a man younger than 45 with type 1 diabetes. V gene TRBV7-9 combines with J gene TRBJ1-1; no firm D call. The sequencing input was Tregs from blood. CDR3 in amino acids: CASSPRLAGTEAFF. CDR3 sequence (DNA): TGTGCCAGCAGCCCCAGACTGGCGGGCACTGAAGCTTTCTTT.